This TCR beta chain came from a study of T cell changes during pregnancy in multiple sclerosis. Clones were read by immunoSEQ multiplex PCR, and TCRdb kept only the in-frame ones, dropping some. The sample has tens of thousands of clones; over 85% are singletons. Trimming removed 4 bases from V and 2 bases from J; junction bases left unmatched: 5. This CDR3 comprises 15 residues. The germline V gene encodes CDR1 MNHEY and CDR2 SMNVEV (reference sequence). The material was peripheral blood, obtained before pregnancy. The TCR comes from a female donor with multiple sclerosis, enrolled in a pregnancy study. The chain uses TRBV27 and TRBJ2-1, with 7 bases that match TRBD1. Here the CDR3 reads CASSSRQGTYNEQFF. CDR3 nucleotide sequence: TGTGCCAGCAGTTCAAGACAGGGTACCTACAATGAGCAGTTCTTC.